The table lists the clone carrying this T cell receptor (beta chain) with a count of one. The sample comes from a study of blood T cell repertoires in COVID-19. Across about two dozen US areas, participants ranged in age from about 18 to 89 years. Allocation to cohorts depended on clinical history reported by the participants. Cohort 3 recovery required two negative PCRs, clearance, or symptom resolution. This table comes from immunoSEQ multiplex PCR, and its TCRdb copy is limited to in-frame clones, with some not included. The sample yields roughly 250,000 clones, more than 75% seen once. The CDR3 loop spans 13 amino acids. Germline V CDR1 and CDR2: SEHNR, FQNEAQ (reference sequence). The V end was cut by 2 bases, the J end by 4 bases, with 8 bases between.

The sequencing sample was made of PBMCs or T cells enriched from blood (not recorded which). The chain joins TRBV7-9 to TRBJ1-1, with D unresolved. The source is a woman between 50 and 59 years old who had recovered from COVID-19. The CDR3 loop reads CASSLYWSTEAFF. CDR3 nucleotide sequence: TGTGCCAGCAGCTTATACTGGAGCACTGAAGCTTTCTTT.